This T cell receptor (beta chain) was sequenced for a study of CD4 T cells in relation to SARS-CoV-2 and coronaviruses. Before the COVID-19 pandemic, during about 2010-2019, CD4+ T cells were taken from unexposed donors. CD4 enrichment then naive enrichment separated naive from memory CD4+ cells. Trimming removed 6 bases at V and 6 bases at J, with 11 bases between. The CDR3 totals 13 residues. Germline lookup yields CDR1 KGHSH and CDR2 LQKENI. Assay: immunoSEQ multiplex PCR; the TCRdb copy retains only in-frame clones and omits some. The repertoire includes some 70,000 clones, approximately 95% of them detected once, and around 0.23% sits in the top ten.

The chain couples TRBV18 to TRBJ1-4; D is unresolved. The origin of this receptor is a human donor in good health. The sequenced sample was naive CD4+ T cells from PBMCs. As to subset: naive CD4+ T cells isolated by negative enrichment. CDR3 sequence (DNA): TGTGCCAGCTCTCCCCGGCTAGATGAAAAACTGTTTTTT. It encodes CASSPRLDEKLFF.